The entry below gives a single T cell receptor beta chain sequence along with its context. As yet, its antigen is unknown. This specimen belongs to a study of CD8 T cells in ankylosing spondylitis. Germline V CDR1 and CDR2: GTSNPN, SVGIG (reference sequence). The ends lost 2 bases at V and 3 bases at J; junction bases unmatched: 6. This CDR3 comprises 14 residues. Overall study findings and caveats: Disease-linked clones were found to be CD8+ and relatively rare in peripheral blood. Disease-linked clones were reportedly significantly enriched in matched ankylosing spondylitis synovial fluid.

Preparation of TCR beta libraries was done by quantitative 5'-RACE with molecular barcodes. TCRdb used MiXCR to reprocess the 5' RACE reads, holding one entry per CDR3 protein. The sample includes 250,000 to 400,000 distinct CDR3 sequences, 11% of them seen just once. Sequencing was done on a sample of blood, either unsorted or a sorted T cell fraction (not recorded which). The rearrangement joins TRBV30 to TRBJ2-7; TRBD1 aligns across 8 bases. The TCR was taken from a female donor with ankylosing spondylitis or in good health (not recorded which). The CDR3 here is CAWSTRTGNYEQYF. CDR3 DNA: TGTGCCTGGAGTACCAGGACAGGGAACTACGAGCAGTACTTC.